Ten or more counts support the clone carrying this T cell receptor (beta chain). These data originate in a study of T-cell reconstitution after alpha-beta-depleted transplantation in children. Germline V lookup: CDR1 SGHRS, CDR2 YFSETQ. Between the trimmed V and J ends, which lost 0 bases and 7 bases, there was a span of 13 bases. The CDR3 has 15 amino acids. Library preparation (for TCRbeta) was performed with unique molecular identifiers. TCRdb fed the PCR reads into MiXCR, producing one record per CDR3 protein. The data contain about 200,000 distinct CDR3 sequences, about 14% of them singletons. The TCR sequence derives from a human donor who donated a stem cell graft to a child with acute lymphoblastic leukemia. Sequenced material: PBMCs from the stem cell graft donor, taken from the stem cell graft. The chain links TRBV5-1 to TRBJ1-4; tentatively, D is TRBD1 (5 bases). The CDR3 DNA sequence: TGCGCCAGCAGCTTGGTTTGGGGCGCGCCTGAAAAACTGTTTTTT. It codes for CASSLVWGAPEKLFF.